The 29 T cell receptor beta chains below were found in one sample sequenced in a study of OX40 agonist ivuxolimab in advanced cancers. TCRdb keeps only in-frame clones here, not all; method: immunoSEQ multiplex PCR. The sample contains tens of thousands of clones, approximately 85% of which appear only once. The sample was CD4+ or CD8+ T cells sorted from blood, taken in a trial of the OX40 agonist ivuxolimab. Source of these receptors: an adult with an advanced solid tumor such as melanoma, head and neck, liver or kidney cancer.

This chain connects TRBV5-4 to TRBJ1-1; D unclear. V was cut by 0 bases and J by 2 bases, with 8 bases left in between. The germline V gene encodes CDR1 SGHNT and CDR2 YYREEE (reference sequence). The CDR3 spans 14 residues. CDR3 in DNA: TGTGCCAGCAGCTTGGTTGGGTATAACACTGAAGCTTTCTTT. Translating gives CASSLVGYNTEAFF.

V and J are TRBV5-4 and TRBJ2-5; D not certain. V was pared by 4 bases and J by 5 bases, with 9 bases between. There are 12 residues in the CDR3. Looked up from germline, CDR1 is SGHNT and CDR2 is YYREEE (reference sequence). CDR3 sequence (DNA): TGTGCCAGCAGCCGCTGGCGTGAGACCCAGTACTTC. Residues: CASSRWRETQYF.

The rearrangement joins TRBV7-6 to TRBJ2-3, with 9 bases fitting TRBD2. Trimming at V came to 5 bases and at J to 12 bases, leaving 9 bases not matched to a gene. The CDR3 is made up of 13 amino acids. From germline, CDR1 is SGHVS and CDR2 FNYEAQ. CDR3 residues: CASSPIAGAAQYF. In nucleotides, the CDR3 is TGTGCCAGCAGCCCAATAGCGGGGGCCGCACAGTATTTT.

The chain is built from TRBV6-5 and TRBJ2-7; D remains ambiguous. The CDR3 has 11 amino acids. The V gene's germline CDR1 is MNHEY and CDR2 SVGAGI. Trimming removed 7 bases from V and 3 bases from J, with 7 bases in between. The CDR3 protein is CASTYFYEQYF. In DNA, the CDR3 is TGTGCCAGCACGTACTTCTACGAGCAGTACTTC.

The rearrangement links TRBV9 to TRBJ1-3; 8 bases are shared with TRBD1. The CDR3 is 16 amino acids. Losses at the gene ends were 4 bases for V and 0 bases for J; bases not matched to a gene: 6. The germline V gene has CDR1 SGDLS and CDR2 YYNGEE. Written as DNA, the CDR3 is TGTGCCAGCAGCATCGGACAGGGACTCTCTGGAAACACCATATATTTT. Protein: CASSIGQGLSGNTIYF.

The chain carries TRBV6-6 and TRBJ1-4; no definite D call. The CDR3 spans 14 residues. V was cut by 6 bases and J by 4 bases, with 12 bases left in between. The germline V gene has CDR1 MNHNY and CDR2 SVGAGI (reference sequence). CDR3 residues: CASRNMADNEKLFF. CDR3 coding DNA: TGTGCCAGCAGAAACATGGCCGATAATGAAAAACTGTTTTTT.

V usage is TRBV5-6 and J usage is TRBJ1-1, with a weak D call TRBD1 (6 bases). The CDR3 contains 17 residues. Germline CDR1 and CDR2: SGHDT and YYEEEE. With 1 base removed from V and 3 bases from J, the gap between germline ends came to 19 bases. CDR3 nucleotides: TGTGCCAGCAGCTTGAGTTTGGGGGGCCTTCAGGACACTGAAGCTTTCTTT. It translates to CASSLSLGGLQDTEAFF.

V usage is TRBV2 and J usage is TRBJ1-2, with D uncertain. Per the germline V gene, CDR1 is SNHLY and CDR2 is FYNNEI. The CDR3 is 14 residues long. Trimming pared 4 bases from V and 6 bases from J, leaving 15 bases between. The CDR3 region has the DNA TGTGCCAGCAGTGTTAACAGTCCGATAAATGGCTACACCTTC. Amino acid sequence: CASSVNSPINGYTF.

The chain uses TRBV7-9 and TRBJ2-5, with a tentative D call TRBD2 (5 bases). The CDR3 has 13 residues. Germline CDR1 SEHNR, CDR2 FQNEAQ (reference sequence). V dropped 3 bases and J dropped 3 bases, with 8 bases sitting between them. CDR3 sequence: CASSLDGKETQYF. The CDR3 DNA reads TGTGCCAGCAGCTTGGACGGGAAAGAGACCCAGTACTTC.

The V and J genes are TRBV7-6 and TRBJ1-1; D unresolved. Between the trimmed V and J ends, which lost 5 bases and 0 bases, there was a span of 7 bases. There are 13 residues in the CDR3. Germline V gives CDR1 SGHVS, CDR2 FNYEAQ. Written as DNA, the CDR3 is TGTGCCAGCAGCCAGCTAGTGAACACTGAAGCTTTCTTT. Its translation is CASSQLVNTEAFF.

Details on this clone: A read error may produce the germline difference seen at one junction end. The V gene is TRBV7-7, the J gene TRBJ2-7; TRBD1 aligns across 7 bases. Looked up from germline, CDR1 is SSHAT and CDR2 is FNYEAQ (reference sequence). The CDR3 covers 14 residues. CDR3 nucleotides: TGTGCTAGCAGCCTCGGGACAGACTCCTACGAGCAGTACTTC. Amino acid sequence: CASSLGTDSYEQYF. The complete variable domain, with remaining parts taken from reference TRBV7-7 and TRBJ2-7, reads GAGVSQSPRYKVTKRGQDVTLRCDPISSHATLYWYQQALGQGPEFLTYFNYEAQPDKSGLPSDRFSAERPEGSISTLTIQRTEQRDSAMYRCASSLGTDSYEQYFGPGTRLTVT.

The rearrangement joins TRBV10-3 to TRBJ1-6, with 10 bases lining up with TRBD1. Germline values: CDR1 ENHRY, CDR2 SYGVKD. The CDR3 is 14 residues long. V was pared by 6 bases and J by 8 bases, with 4 bases of the junction left unmatched. In nucleotides, the CDR3 is TGTGCCATCAGGACAGGGACAGGGGATTCACCCCTCCACTTT. Translation gives CAIRTGTGDSPLHF.

This clone was recorded once. V usage is TRBV10-3 and J usage is TRBJ1-1; TRBD1 agrees at 9 bases. The CDR3 spans 15 residues. The germline CDR1 and CDR2 sequences are ENHRY and SYGVKD. J lost 3 bases, V lost 4 bases, and 6 bases had no gene match. The DNA for the CDR3 is TGTGCCATCAGTGCGGGACAGGGACTTGACACTGAAGCTTTCTTT. Translated: CAISAGQGLDTEAFF.

This rearrangement joins TRBV5-1 to TRBJ1-2; D is possibly TRBD1 (5 bases). Germline CDR1 SGHRS, CDR2 YFSETQ. CDR3 size: 15 residues. Trimming pared 3 bases from V and 2 bases from J, leaving 14 bases between. This CDR3 reads CASSSAGGANYGYTF. CDR3 coding DNA: TGCGCCAGCAGCTCCGCGGGGGGTGCAAACTATGGCTACACCTTC.

The genes are TRBV5-1 and TRBJ2-5; perhaps TRBD2 as D (5 bases). The CDR3 covers 13 residues. V lost 0 bases and J lost 5, with 8 bases in between. CDR1 is SGHRS and CDR2 is YFSETQ in the germline V gene. In nucleotides, the CDR3 is TGCGCCAGCAGCTTGGTCCCGGGGGAGACCCAGTACTTC. Amino acids: CASSLVPGETQYF.

This clone was counted a few times. The chain uses TRBV7-2 and TRBJ1-3; D unresolved. CDR1 and CDR2 (germline): SGHTA, FQGNSA. The CDR3 contains 16 residues. V was clipped by 0 bases and J by 3 bases, with 12 bases between them. In DNA form, the CDR3 reads TGTGCCAGCAGCTTAGCCGGCGGCGACCTTGGAAACACCATATATTTT. Translated: CASSLAGGDLGNTIYF.

CDR3 sequence: CASSQEGARAGYFYNEQFF. The DNA for the CDR3 is TGCGCCAGCAGCCAAGAAGGGGCCAGGGCAGGGTATTTCTACAATGAGCAGTTCTTC. This chain uses TRBV4-3 with TRBJ2-1; TRBD1 might be the D (5 bases). V was pared by 0 bases and J by 3 bases, with 21 bases between. CDR1 and CDR2 from the germline V gene are LGHNA and YSLEER. CDR3 length: 19 residues.

This clone was seen a single time. This chain uses TRBV11-2 with TRBJ1-1, with unresolved D. The CDR3 is 14 residues long. The germline gives CDR1 SGHAT, CDR2 FQNNGV. Trimming pared 0 bases from V and 2 bases from J, leaving 7 bases between. DNA for the CDR3: TGTGCCAGCAGCTTAGATCTAATTAACACTGAAGCTTTCTTT. Translating it yields CASSLDLINTEAFF.

The genes are TRBV2 and TRBJ2-3; a possible D gene is TRBD2 (6 bases). Germline CDR1 is SNHLY and CDR2 is FYNNEI. CDR3 length: 15 amino acids. Trimming removed 0 bases at V and 4 bases at J, with 11 bases between. CDR3 in DNA: TGTGCCAGCAGTGAAGCGCCGGGGGTGGCAGATACGCAGTATTTT. Protein product: CASSEAPGVADTQYF.

J is TRBJ2-3 and V is TRBV4-1, with D hard to call. This CDR3 comprises 14 residues. In germline, CDR1 is MGHRA, CDR2 YSYEKL. Trimming removed 0 bases from V and 4 bases from J, with 8 bases in between. The CDR3 loop is CASSQDQVSDTQYF. The CDR3 DNA is TGCGCCAGCAGCCAAGATCAGGTTTCAGATACGCAGTATTTT.

This chain links TRBV7-8 with TRBJ2-7; D is possibly TRBD2 (6 bases). The CDR3 has 13 residues. Per germline, CDR1 SGHVS and CDR2 FQNEAQ. Trimming removed 0 bases at V and 11 bases at J, with 14 bases between. The CDR3 nucleotides read TGTGCCAGCAGCTTAGCCAGGAGGGAACGGGAGTACTTC. Its protein product is CASSLARREREYF. Full variable domain (missing parts from reference TRBV7-8 and TRBJ2-7): GAGVSQSPRYKVAKRGQDVALRCDPISGHVSLFWYQQALGQGPEFLTYFQNEAQLDKSGLPSDRFFAERPEGSVSTLKIQRTQQEDSAVYLCASSLARREREYFGPGTRLTVT.

This clone came up a few times. CDR3 amino acids: CASSPGQGAGGYTF. CDR3 coding DNA: TGCGCCAGCAGCCCGGGACAGGGGGCGGGTGGCTACACCTTC. The chain is built from TRBV5-1 and TRBJ1-2; 12 bases are shared with TRBD1. The CDR3 spans 14 residues. The J segment lost 7 bases and the V segment lost 4 bases, leaving 5 bases of the junction unmatched. Per the germline V gene, CDR1 is SGHRS and CDR2 is YFSETQ.

The chain carries TRBV25-1 and TRBJ2-1; TRBD1 agrees at 10 bases. Trimming removed 6 bases from V and 7 bases from J; junction bases left unmatched: 6. The CDR3 spans 14 residues. The germline gives CDR1 MGHDK, CDR2 SYGVNS. DNA for the CDR3: TGTGCCAGCAGGGGGACAGGGGCGGGAAATGAGCAGTTCTTC. It encodes CASRGTGAGNEQFF.

This clone is a singleton in its sample. The CDR3 nucleotides are TGTGCCAGCAGCTTACGAGCCAGGGGTGGGACTGAAGCTTTCTTT. Residues: CASSLRARGGTEAFF. The V gene is TRBV7-2, the J gene TRBJ1-1, with D perhaps matching TRBD1 (6 bases). The V and J ends lost 2 bases and 5 bases respectively, with 15 bases between them. The germline V gene has CDR1 SGHTA and CDR2 FQGNSA. The CDR3 runs 15 residues.

V usage is TRBV2 and J usage is TRBJ2-5, with TRBD2 matching over 10 bases. The V and J ends lost 8 bases and 4 bases, in that order; junction bases with no gene match: 16. CDR1 is SNHLY and CDR2 is FYNNEI in the germline V gene. This CDR3 is 17 amino acids long. CDR3 sequence: CASRPGAGGIPGETQYF. The CDR3 nucleotides read TGTGCCAGCCGTCCGGGAGCGGGGGGGATACCTGGAGAGACCCAGTACTTC. Full variable domain (remainder filled in from reference TRBV2 and TRBJ2-5): EPEVTQTPSHQVTQMGQEVILRCVPISNHLYFYWYRQILGQKVEFLVSFYNNEISEKSEIFDDQFSVERPDGSNFTLKIRSTKLEDSAMYFCASRPGAGGIPGETQYFGPGTRLLVL.

The rearrangement joins TRBV6-6 to TRBJ2-1, with D possibly being TRBD2 (5 bases). The CDR3 runs to 13 residues. Germline V gives CDR1 MNHNY, CDR2 SVGAGI (reference sequence). Trimming pared 8 bases from V and 6 bases from J, leaving 14 bases between. The CDR3 here is CASALLVSNEQFF. In DNA form, the CDR3 reads TGTGCCAGCGCTTTACTAGTAAGCAATGAGCAGTTCTTC.

This clone was seen only once. The chain links TRBV11-2 to TRBJ1-1; TRBD1 is a possible D gene (5 bases). This CDR3 has 14 residues. Trimming stripped 6 bases from V and 4 bases from J, with 15 bases between. CDR1 is SGHAT and CDR2 is FQNNGV in the germline V gene. The CDR3 is CASSVSGGGTEAFF. The CDR3 coding sequence is TGTGCCAGCAGTGTTTCCGGCGGGGGCACTGAAGCTTTCTTT.

The rearrangement links TRBV2 to TRBJ1-6; possibly TRBD1 for D (6 bases). Germline V CDR1 and CDR2: SNHLY, FYNNEI. The length of the CDR3 is 13 residues. Trimming pared 5 bases from V and 9 bases from J, leaving 11 bases between. The CDR3 sequence: CASSYRESSPLHF. CDR3 DNA sequence: TGTGCCAGCAGTTACAGGGAGAGTTCACCCCTCCACTTT.

This sequence joins TRBV7-2 and TRBJ1-2; 7 nucleotides match TRBD1. CDR1 is SGHTA, CDR2 FQGNSA, per germline. CDR3 length: 13 amino acids. Trimming at V came to 5 bases and at J to 8 bases, leaving 8 bases not matched to a gene. The CDR3 sequence is CASSVPGTAGYTF. The CDR3 nucleotides are TGTGCCAGCAGCGTACCCGGGACAGCGGGCTACACCTTC.